This T cell receptor (beta chain) was identified in a study of shared clonotypes between healthy human individuals (dated by TCRdb to between 2020 and 2021). Study-wide context: A few men and a couple of women, aged 18 to 49 years, made up the cohort. Per donor, three plates each were used for CD4 naive and CD4 memory, two for CD8 naive, and one for CD8 memory. To estimate repertoire size and how much clonotype sharing occurs between individuals, the study deeply sequenced the blood TCR repertoires of roughly 5 healthy adults. To increase sequencing depth and limit assay-specific biases, TCR repertoire library preparation and sequencing were carried out by different laboratories using diverse techniques. Between about 0.8 and 9 billion PBMCs per donor were obtained by leukapheresis. Summary of the overall study and its limitations: Even with the large sequencing depth, rarefaction of the sorted-subset datasets indicated that sequencing was incomplete. Larger estimated clonotype richness was generally found for naive subsets than for memory subsets. Based on pairwise subsampling, the degree of clonotype sharing among donors was expected to be affected by sequencing depth. Because the study included only a small number of donors, the genetic and exposure-history diversity represented was limited. Clonotypes shared by all four sorted-subset donors showed higher generation probabilities than non-shared clonotypes. Only blood was sampled, and tissue TCR repertoires likely differ from those in blood. About 5% of naive CD4, 3.5% of naive CD8, approximately 2.2% of memory CD4, and 0.4% of memory CD8 clonotypes were shared across a few donors.

The donors were healthy, HIV-negative adults who had no recently reported acute infections or vaccinations. Only Caucasian adults living in Nashville, Tennessee, USA were represented among the donors. Magnetic negative selection was used to enrich CD4+ T cells, after which naive cells were positively selected on CD45RA and the negative fraction became the memory subset. Blood was obtained by leukapheresis, after which PBMCs were separated by Ficoll-Histopaque density gradient centrifugation and cryopreserved in liquid nitrogen vapor phase. Analytical flow cytometry was used to check the purity and quantity of each magnetically sorted T cell population. Genomic DNA was isolated from each sorted fraction and quantified by UV absorbance on a Nanodrop 2000c. This clone was detected only once. No antigen is known for it. Base qualities are not at hand, and no much larger clone is one base apart. From the cysteine up to the phenylalanine, the CDR3 has a length of 19 residues. Only the CDR3 part of the read is kept: 57 bases, read in frame from the first base. The germline V gene sets CDR1 to MDHEN and CDR2 to SYDVKM. Trimmed from V: 6 bases; trimmed from J: 5 bases; junction bases lacking a gene match: 17.

TCR CDR3 regions were amplified from genomic DNA by multiplex PCR using the deep immunoSEQ assay. For each cell subset, the extracted genomic DNA was distributed evenly across all wells of several immunoSEQ 96-well plates, and each plate served as one replicate. Each replicate PCR for sorted subsets received about 200 ng genomic DNA, equal to around 32,000 T cell genomes. The purified libraries were quantified using a Qubit 3.0 fluorometer, sized with a Bioanalyzer 2100, and then quantified again using the KAPA Library Quantification kit. Every immunoSEQ 96-well plate was sequenced on a separate single-read 150-cycle Illumina NextSeq 550 flow cell. Processing in the source paper ran as follows. Because only junctional sequences without quality scores were contained in the immunoSEQ output, filtering matching that applied to full-length reads could not be performed. Sequences were annotated with PyIR, a Python wrapper for IgBLAST v1.9, and V/J genes and CDR3 were assigned using IMGT germline references. Reads with weak V/J assignments (E-value above 1e-6), missing CDR3, stop codons, out-of-frame junctions, or ambiguous translated residues were removed. V3J clonotypes were defined by identical inferred V gene, J gene, and CDR3 amino acid sequence. The percentage overlap between two repertoires was calculated by dividing the number of shared unique clonotypes by the size of the smaller repertoire. RTK rarefaction, the Chao1 estimator, and Recon v2.1 estimates of unobserved clonotypes were used to assess repertoire richness. Generation probabilities were computed with OLGA for all TCRbeta clonotypes obtained by the gDNA method from four donors. This immuneACCESS table, as held by TCRdb, lists in-frame sequences with V and J called but not all clones. Of the missing ones, under half trace to an unresolved V gene in checked studies; the others have no known cause. V, J and clone size are those of that table, while D and trimming were read from the DNA. Counted in this sample were around 2.5 million clones; over 85% of them appeared once. The ten largest clonotypes hold more than 0.35% of the sample.

This chain is built from TRBV28 and TRBJ2-3, with TRBD2 matching 13 junction bases. This TCR came from a man between 18 and 29 years old in good health. Some clones in this sample may be carry-over from other donors' samples. The sequencing input was naive CD4+ T cells from PBMCs. The cell subset or site label on this specimen signifies: CD45RA+ positively selected. In nucleotides, the sequence is TGTGCCAGCAGCCCAGGGCTGGTTTTACTAGCGGGAGGGGTAGATACGCAGTATTTT. The translation is CASSPGLVLLAGGVDTQYF.